These 31 T cell receptor beta chains were sequenced from one sample in a study of PD-1 blockade in mismatch repair-deficient tumors. This table comes from immunoSEQ multiplex PCR, and its TCRdb copy is limited to in-frame clones, with some not included. The table has about 22,000 clones, approximately 84% seen once. The sample in question was peripheral blood, obtained 2 weeks after starting pembrolizumab. Source of these receptors: an adult with mismatch repair-deficient cancer.

The rearrangement uses TRBV20-1 and TRBJ1-2; D is unclear. The ends were cut back, 6 bases at V and 5 bases at J, with 10 bases in the middle. Germline CDR1 reads DFQATT; CDR2 reads SNEGSKA (reference sequence). The CDR3 has 11 amino acids. CDR3 residues: CSARTGYGYTF. The DNA for the CDR3 is TGCAGTGCGAGGACTGGTTATGGCTACACCTTC.

The chain's CDR3 is CASSLAGRVEVPDTQYF. The CDR3 DNA reads TGCGCCAGCAGCTTGGCCGGCAGGGTGGAGGTCCCAGATACGCAGTATTTT. The chain uses TRBV5-1 and TRBJ2-3; D is possibly TRBD1 or TRBD2 (5 bases each). The CDR3 has 17 residues. Germline CDR1 reads SGHRS; CDR2 reads YFSETQ. The V end was cut by 0 bases, the J end by 4 bases, with 18 bases between.

This chain connects TRBV5-4 to TRBJ2-1, with 8 bases matching TRBD2. Trimming removed 0 bases from V and 1 base from J; junction bases left unmatched: 3. In germline, CDR1 is SGHNT, CDR2 YYREEE (reference sequence). The CDR3 covers 16 residues. In nucleotides, the CDR3 is TGTGCCAGCAGCTTGGGAACTAGCGGATCCTACAATGAGCAGTTCTTC. Its translation is CASSLGTSGSYNEQFF.

This clone was observed a few times. This chain joins TRBV11-3 and TRBJ2-7; perhaps TRBD1 as D (5 bases). This CDR3 has 12 amino acids. Trimming took 5 bases from V and 2 from J, leaving 7 bases between them. CDR1 and CDR2 from the germline V gene are SGHNT and YENEEA. CDR3 sequence: CASSTGPYEQYF. The DNA for the CDR3 is TGTGCCAGCAGCACAGGACCCTACGAGCAGTACTTC.

The chain links TRBV7-9 to TRBJ2-3; no reliable D call. V lost 3 bases and J lost 14, with 6 bases in between. CDR1 and CDR2 from the germline V gene are SEHNR and FQNEAQ (reference sequence). This CDR3 is built from 9 residues. This CDR3 is CASSFLRYF. The CDR3 DNA is TGTGCCAGCAGCTTTCTTCGGTATTTT. The variable domain in full, completed from reference TRBV7-9 and TRBJ2-3, reads DTGVSQNPRHKITKRGQNVTFRCDPISEHNRLYWYRQTLGQGPEFLTYFQNEAQLEKSRLLSDRFSAERPKGSFSTLEIQRTEQGDSAMYLCASSFLRYFGPGTRLTVL.

The genes are TRBV7-9 and TRBJ2-1; D uncertain. Trimming shortened V by 3 bases and J by 8 bases, and 17 bases separated the two germline ends. This CDR3 region has 15 residues. CDR1 and CDR2 from the germline V gene are SEHNR and FQNEAQ (reference sequence). CDR3 sequence reads: CASSLVWVVEDEQFF. The CDR3 nucleotides are TGTGCCAGCAGCTTGGTCTGGGTGGTTGAGGATGAGCAGTTCTTC.

This chain uses TRBV4-1 with TRBJ2-7; unclear D gene. This CDR3 region has 13 residues. V was shortened by 3 bases and J by 0 bases, with 6 bases between the two germline ends. CDR1 and CDR2 from the germline V gene are MGHRA and YSYEKL. The CDR3 here is CASSHDNSYEQYF. The CDR3 DNA sequence: TGCGCCAGCAGCCATGACAACTCCTACGAGCAGTACTTC.

The chain combines TRBV28 with TRBJ2-7; D gene unclear. Looked up from germline, CDR1 is MDHEN and CDR2 is SYDVKM. The CDR3 contains 16 residues. Deletions cut 4 bases from V and 1 base from J, with 17 bases between. The CDR3: CASSSRLSRLSYEQYF. CDR3 coding DNA: TGTGCCAGCAGTTCGCGCCTGTCCCGCCTTTCCTACGAGCAGTACTTC.

The V call is TRBV7-9, the J call TRBJ2-5; D is undetermined. The germline gives CDR1 SEHNR, CDR2 FQNEAQ (reference sequence). The ends were cut back, 5 bases at V and 5 bases at J, with 6 bases in the middle. The CDR3 loop spans 11 amino acids. DNA for the CDR3: TGTGCCAGCAGCCCCAGGGAGACCCAGTACTTC. Protein product: CASSPRETQYF. Full variable domain (outside the CDR3, taken from reference TRBV7-9 and TRBJ2-5): DTGVSQNPRHKITKRGQNVTFRCDPISEHNRLYWYRQTLGQGPEFLTYFQNEAQLEKSRLLSDRFSAERPKGSFSTLEIQRTEQGDSAMYLCASSPRETQYFGPGTRLLVL.

In its sample, this clone was seen a few times. The gene calls are TRBV2 and TRBJ2-7; TRBD1 aligns across 9 bases. The CDR3 is made up of 13 amino acids. From germline, CDR1 is SNHLY and CDR2 FYNNEI. V trimming: 11 bases; J trimming: 4 bases; junction bases outside the gene matches: 9. CDR3 nucleotides: TGTGCCGTATCAGGGACAGGGAATTACGAGCAGTACTTC. This encodes CAVSGTGNYEQYF.

This clone was counted a single time. The chain carries TRBV5-6 and TRBJ2-3; possible D gene TRBD2, 5 bases. Trimming stripped 3 bases from V and 1 base from J, with 21 bases between. The CDR3 loop spans 18 amino acids. The germline V gene has CDR1 SGHDT and CDR2 YYEEEE. DNA of the CDR3: TGTGCCAGCAGCTCCGCTTTCGGGGTTGGGTGGGGCACAGATACGCAGTATTTT. It yields the protein CASSSAFGVGWGTDTQYF.

The rearrangement links TRBV27 to TRBJ1-1; D ambiguous. CDR1 and CDR2 from the germline V gene are MNHEY and SMNVEV (reference sequence). The V gene lost 6 bases and the J gene lost 1 base, with 9 bases spanning the gap. This CDR3 contains 13 residues. Written as DNA, the CDR3 is TGTGCCAGCAGGCCCAGGCAGAACACTGAAGCTTTCTTT. Protein sequence: CASRPRQNTEAFF.

This clone was seen more than once but under ten times. The chain has TRBV28 and TRBJ2-3, with 14 bases matching TRBD2. In germline, CDR1 is MDHEN, CDR2 SYDVKM. This CDR3 has 19 amino acids. Unmatched junction bases numbered 12, after V lost 6 bases and J lost 1 base. CDR3 nucleotides: TGTGCCAGCAGGGATTTATGGGGGACTAGCGGGAGCGGCACAGATACGCAGTATTTT. As protein: CASRDLWGTSGSGTDTQYF. Using reference TRBV28 and TRBJ2-3 for the parts outside the CDR3, the full variable domain is DVKVTQSSRYLVKRTGEKVFLECVQDMDHENMFWYRQDPGLGLRLIYFSYDVKMKEKGDIPEGYSVSREKKERFSLILESASTNQTSMYLCASRDLWGTSGSGTDTQYFGPGTRLTVL.

V usage is TRBV4-3 and J usage is TRBJ2-3; no clear D. This CDR3 has 15 residues. Germline lookup yields CDR1 LGHNA and CDR2 YSLEER. V lost 0 bases, J lost 5 bases, and 12 bases lay in between. The CDR3 DNA reads TGCGCCAGCAGCCAAGATCCGGCAGGTGGAGATACGCAGTATTTT. Protein: CASSQDPAGGDTQYF.

The CDR3 loop is CASSWSGGPVETFF. DNA of the CDR3: TGCGCCAGCAGCTGGTCGGGGGGGCCGGTGGAAACTTTCTTT. This chain connects TRBV5-1 to TRBJ1-1; a weak D match, TRBD1 (6 bases). This CDR3 comprises 14 residues. V was cut by 3 bases and J by 12 bases, with 21 bases left in between. CDR1 and CDR2 from the germline V gene are SGHRS and YFSETQ.

This chain uses TRBV11-2 with TRBJ1-4; tentatively, D is TRBD1 (5 bases). V lost 1 base and J 5 bases, leaving 20 bases between the germline ends. This CDR3 is built from 18 residues. CDR1 and CDR2 (germline): SGHAT, FQNNGV. The CDR3 DNA reads as TGTGCCAGCAGCTTAGCGAACCCTACAGGACTGTTAAATGAAAAACTGTTTTTT. Residues: CASSLANPTGLLNEKLFF. Together with reference TRBV11-2 and TRBJ1-4, the CDR3 gives the full variable domain: EAGVAQSPRYKIIEKRQSVAFWCNPISGHATLYWYQQILGQGPKLLIQFQNNGVVDDSQLPKDRFSAERLKGVDSTLKIQPAKLEDSAVYLCASSLANPTGLLNEKLFFGSGTQLSVL.

This sequence joins TRBV28 and TRBJ1-1; D is undetermined. The CDR3 runs 13 residues. Germline V CDR1 and CDR2: MDHEN, SYDVKM. V dropped 6 bases and J dropped 6 bases, with 14 bases sitting between them. CDR3 amino acids: CASRSTGRAEAFF. The CDR3, as DNA: TGTGCCAGCAGATCCACTGGGCGTGCTGAAGCTTTCTTT.

V gene TRBV5-6 combines with J gene TRBJ2-1; TRBD2 matches 12 bases. CDR3 size: 15 residues. Trimming cost V 4 bases and J 7 bases; bases outside gene matches: 6. Germline V gene data show CDR1 as SGHDT and CDR2 as YYEEEE. The CDR3 DNA follows: TGTGCCAGCAGCGTGGGACTAGCGGGTATTAATGAGCAGTTCTTC. Protein product: CASSVGLAGINEQFF.

This chain connects TRBV7-2 to TRBJ2-1; tentatively, D is TRBD2 (6 bases). The CDR3 sequence is 16 residues long. Germline V lookup: CDR1 SGHTA, CDR2 FQGNSA. Trimming removed 2 bases at V and 7 bases at J, with 18 bases between. CDR3 sequence (DNA): TGTGCCAGCAGCTTAACGACTAGACCCTCTCAAAATGAGCAGTTCTTC. Residues: CASSLTTRPSQNEQFF. The variable domain in full, completed from reference TRBV7-2 and TRBJ2-1, reads GAGVSQSPSNKVTEKGKDVELRCDPISGHTALYWYRQSLGQGLEFLIYFQGNSAPDKSGLPSDRFSAERTGGSVSTLTIQRTQQEDSAVYLCASSLTTRPSQNEQFFGPGTRLTVL.

The V and J genes are TRBV6-5 and TRBJ1-2; D gene uncertain. Germline CDR1 is MNHEY and CDR2 is SVGAGI. V lost 2 bases, J lost 8 bases, and 15 bases lay in between. CDR3 length: 14 residues. The CDR3 bases are TGTGCCAGCAGTTACAGGTTACAATCTCAAGGCTACACCTTC. Amino acid sequence: CASSYRLQSQGYTF.

J is TRBJ2-1 and V is TRBV29-1; TRBD2 might be the D (5 bases). CDR1 and CDR2 (germline): SQVTM, ANQGSEA. Trimming left V 4 bases short and J 6 bases short, with 16 bases between. The CDR3 is made up of 14 amino acids. The CDR3 here is CSVGRLAVANEQFF. In DNA form, the CDR3 reads TGCAGCGTTGGGCGGCTAGCCGTTGCCAATGAGCAGTTCTTC.

The CDR3 loop reads CASSLGGLSNQPQHF. The CDR3 DNA reads as TGTGCCAGCAGCTTAGGGGGGCTGAGCAATCAGCCCCAGCATTTT. The chain uses TRBV7-3 and TRBJ1-5; D might be TRBD1 (6 bases). Germline values: CDR1 SGHTA, CDR2 FQGTGA. CDR3 length equals 15 residues. V was shortened by 2 bases and J by 1 base, with 9 bases between the two germline ends.

The chain couples TRBV7-9 to TRBJ1-2; maybe TRBD1 (5 bases). Germline V lookup: CDR1 SEHNR, CDR2 FQNEAQ (reference sequence). This CDR3 is 16 amino acids long. V lost 5 bases and J lost 7, with 23 bases in between. The CDR3 loop is CASSQTAAWGNPGYTF. In nucleotides, the CDR3 is TGTGCCAGCAGCCAAACCGCGGCCTGGGGGAATCCTGGCTACACCTTC.

V gene TRBV4-1 combines with J gene TRBJ1-3; D uncertain. Germline lookup yields CDR1 MGHRA and CDR2 YSYEKL. The CDR3 loop spans 15 amino acids. V was shortened by 1 base and J by 1 base, with 8 bases between the two germline ends. CDR3: CASSQVGGSGNTIYF. In nucleotides, the CDR3 is TGCGCCAGCAGCCAAGTAGGAGGGTCTGGAAACACCATATATTTT.

J is TRBJ2-3 and V is TRBV4-2; 10 nucleotides match TRBD2. CDR1 is LGHNA and CDR2 is YNFKEQ in the germline V gene. J was trimmed by 1 base and V by 0 bases; bases with no gene match: 1. The CDR3 extends over 16 amino acids. CDR3 coding DNA: TGTGCCAGCAGCCAAGATCTAGCGGGAGGCACAGATACGCAGTATTTT. Residues: CASSQDLAGGTDTQYF.

The rearrangement uses TRBV5-4 and TRBJ1-1; D unclear. The germline V and J ends were trimmed by 5 bases and 4 bases, with 15 bases remaining between them. The germline CDR1 and CDR2 sequences are SGHNT and YYREEE (reference sequence). The CDR3 extends over 14 amino acids. DNA of the CDR3: TGTGCCAGCAGACTAAATCACGGCTTCACTGAAGCTTTCTTT. Translating gives CASRLNHGFTEAFF.

This clone was observed once. CDR3 amino acids: CASSLAGAWSRTYEQYF. The DNA of the CDR3 is TGTGCCAGCAGCTTAGCAGGTGCCTGGAGTCGGACCTACGAGCAGTACTTC. V and J are TRBV7-8 and TRBJ2-7, with unresolved D. V was cut by 0 bases and J by 2 bases, with 17 bases left in between. The germline CDR1 and CDR2 sequences are SGHVS and FQNEAQ. CDR3 length: 17 residues.

The V call is TRBV14, the J call TRBJ1-3; no clear D gene. This CDR3 contains 17 residues. Trimming stripped 3 bases from V and 3 bases from J, with 18 bases between. Germline V CDR1 and CDR2: SGHDN, FVKESK. CDR3 amino acids: CASSHLLSRAGGNTIYF. The CDR3 nucleotides are TGTGCCAGCAGCCATCTACTGTCTAGAGCGGGTGGAAACACCATATATTTT.

This clone was found once. The gene calls are TRBV4-1 and TRBJ2-3; a possible D gene is TRBD2 (5 bases). The V end lost 6 bases, the J end lost 2 bases, and 15 bases lay between the germline ends. CDR1 is MGHRA, CDR2 YSYEKL, per germline. The CDR3 extends over 15 amino acids. The CDR3 here is CASRRYSADTDTQYF. The CDR3 DNA sequence: TGCGCCAGCAGGCGCTATAGCGCAGACACAGATACGCAGTATTTT.

V usage is TRBV7-9 and J usage is TRBJ1-4, with D unclear. The germline V gene has CDR1 SEHNR and CDR2 FQNEAQ (reference sequence). Trimming stripped 1 base from V and 3 bases from J, with 15 bases between. The CDR3 runs to 17 residues. The CDR3 region has the DNA TGTGCCAGCAGCTTAGAAGCCTCGGAGACGGCTAATGAAAAACTGTTTTTT. Amino acid sequence: CASSLEASETANEKLFF.

The V and J genes are TRBV5-6 and TRBJ1-1, with D unresolved. This CDR3 region has 15 residues. Germline CDR1 SGHDT, CDR2 YYEEEE. Trimming took off 2 bases at V and 3 bases at J, with 14 bases between the two ends. Here the CDR3 DNA reads TGTGCCAGCAGCTTAGCTGGGGTCCGGGACACTGAAGCTTTCTTT. It yields the protein CASSLAGVRDTEAFF.